This T cell receptor (beta chain) was captured in a study of OX40 agonist ivuxolimab in advanced cancers. Worth noting for this clone: The same CDR3 also results from other DNA sequences found in this sample.

Trimming removed 3 bases at V and 5 bases at J, with 5 bases between. This CDR3 contains 12 residues. Germline CDR1 is LNHNV and CDR2 is YYDKDF (reference sequence). Clones were sequenced by immunoSEQ multiplex PCR, and TCRdb holds only the in-frame ones, with some missing. This sample has 50,000 to 60,000 clones, with approximately 84% found just once. The TCR originated in an adult with an advanced solid tumor such as melanoma, head and neck, liver or kidney cancer. Sequencing was performed on CD4+ or CD8+ T cells sorted from blood, taken in a trial of the OX40 agonist ivuxolimab. This chain uses TRBV15 with TRBJ2-1; weak D call: TRBD1 (5 bases). CDR3 nucleotides: TGTGCCACCAGCAGCAGGGACAATGAGCAGTTCTTC. Protein product: CATSSRDNEQFF.